This TCR beta chain was retrieved from a study of CD8 T cells in Susac syndrome. An input of roughly 0.5 to 1 ug of RNA was subjected to reverse transcription using random hexamers. From the immunoSEQ multiplex PCR reads, TCRdb called clonotypes with MiXCR, one entry per CDR3 protein. The sample holds roughly 120,000 distinct CDR3 sequences, approximately 93% seen once. This CDR3 comprises 16 residues. Trimming cost V 5 bases and J 3 bases, with 17 bases left between them. The sequence derives from a human donor with multiple sclerosis. The sample was CD8+ T cells from PBMCs. This sequence joins TRBV12-3 or TRBV12-4 and TRBJ2-4, with D tentatively TRBD1 (6 bases). The CDR3 DNA reads TGTGCCAGCAGTCCCGAAGGGGGAATGGGCAAAAACATTCAGTACTTC. Translated, it gives CASSPEGGMGKNIQYF.